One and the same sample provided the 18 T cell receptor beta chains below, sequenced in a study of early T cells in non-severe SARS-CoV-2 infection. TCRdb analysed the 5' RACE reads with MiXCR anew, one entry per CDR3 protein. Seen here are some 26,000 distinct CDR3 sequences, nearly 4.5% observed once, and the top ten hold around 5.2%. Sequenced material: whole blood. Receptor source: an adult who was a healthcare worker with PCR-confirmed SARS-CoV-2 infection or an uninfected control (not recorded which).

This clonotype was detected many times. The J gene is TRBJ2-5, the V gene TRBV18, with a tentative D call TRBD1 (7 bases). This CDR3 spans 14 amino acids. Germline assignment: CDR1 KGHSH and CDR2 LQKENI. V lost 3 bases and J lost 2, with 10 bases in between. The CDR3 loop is CASSPRDSQETQYF. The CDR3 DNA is TGTGCCAGCTCACCGCGGGACAGTCAAGAGACCCAGTACTTC.

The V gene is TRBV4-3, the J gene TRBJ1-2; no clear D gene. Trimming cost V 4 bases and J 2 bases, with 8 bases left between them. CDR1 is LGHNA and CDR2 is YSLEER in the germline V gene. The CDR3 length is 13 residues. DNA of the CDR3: TGCGCCAGCAGCCCTTCACAGAACTATGGCTACACCTTC. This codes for CASSPSQNYGYTF.

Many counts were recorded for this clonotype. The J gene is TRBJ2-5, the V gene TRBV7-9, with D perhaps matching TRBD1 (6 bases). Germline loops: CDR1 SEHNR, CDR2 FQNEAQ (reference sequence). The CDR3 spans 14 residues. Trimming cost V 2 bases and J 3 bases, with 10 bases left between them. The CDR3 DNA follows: TGTGCCAGCAGCTTATTCCAGGGGAAAGAGACCCAGTACTTC. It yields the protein CASSLFQGKETQYF.

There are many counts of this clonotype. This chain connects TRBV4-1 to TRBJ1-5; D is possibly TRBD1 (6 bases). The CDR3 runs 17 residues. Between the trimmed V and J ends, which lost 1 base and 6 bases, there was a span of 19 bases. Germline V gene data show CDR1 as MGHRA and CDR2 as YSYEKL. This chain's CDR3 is CASSQGGGRGGGQPQHF. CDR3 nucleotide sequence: TGCGCCAGCAGCCAAGGGGGTGGCAGGGGCGGAGGTCAGCCCCAGCATTTT.

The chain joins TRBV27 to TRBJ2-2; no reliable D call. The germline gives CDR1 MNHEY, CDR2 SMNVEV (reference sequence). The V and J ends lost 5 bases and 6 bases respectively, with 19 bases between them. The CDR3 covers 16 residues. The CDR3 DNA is TGTGCCAGCAGTCCCTCGTCCCCTTGGTATCCCGGGGAGCTGTTTTTT. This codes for CASSPSSPWYPGELFF.

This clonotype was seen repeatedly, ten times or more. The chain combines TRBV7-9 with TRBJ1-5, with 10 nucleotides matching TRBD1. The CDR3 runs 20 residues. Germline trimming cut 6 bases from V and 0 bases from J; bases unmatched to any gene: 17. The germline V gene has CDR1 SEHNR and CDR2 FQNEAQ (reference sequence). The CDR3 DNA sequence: TGTGCCAGCAGTCCTATCCCCCGGGACAGGGGAATTTATAGCAATCAGCCCCAGCATTTT. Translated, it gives CASSPIPRDRGIYSNQPQHF.

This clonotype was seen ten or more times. The CDR3 is CSAGRGSYNEQFF. CDR3 in DNA: TGCAGTGCCGGAAGGGGCTCCTACAATGAGCAGTTCTTC. The chain combines TRBV20-1 with TRBJ2-1, with D possibly being TRBD1 (5 bases). CDR1 and CDR2 (germline): DFQATT, SNEGSKA (reference sequence). The CDR3 contains 13 residues. Trimming left V 6 bases short and J 0 bases short, with 9 bases between.

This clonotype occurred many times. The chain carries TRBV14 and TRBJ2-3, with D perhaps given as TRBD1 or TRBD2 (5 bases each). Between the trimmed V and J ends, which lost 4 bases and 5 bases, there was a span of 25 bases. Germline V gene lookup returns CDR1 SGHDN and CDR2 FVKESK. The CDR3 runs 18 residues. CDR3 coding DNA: TGTGCCAGCAGCCTAGGCCCGGACACCACCTACGGAGGAGATACGCAGTATTTT. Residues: CASSLGPDTTYGGDTQYF.

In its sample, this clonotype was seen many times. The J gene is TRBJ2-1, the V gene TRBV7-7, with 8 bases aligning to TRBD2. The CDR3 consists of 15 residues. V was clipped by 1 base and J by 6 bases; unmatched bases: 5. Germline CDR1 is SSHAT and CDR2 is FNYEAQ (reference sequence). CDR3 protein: CASSLESGGRNEQFF. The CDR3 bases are TGTGCCAGCAGCTTAGAGTCGGGGGGGCGCAATGAGCAGTTCTTC.

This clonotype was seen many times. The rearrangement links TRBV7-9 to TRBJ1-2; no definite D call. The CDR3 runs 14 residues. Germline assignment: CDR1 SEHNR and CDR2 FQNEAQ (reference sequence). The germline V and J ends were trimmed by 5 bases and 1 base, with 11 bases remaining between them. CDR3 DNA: TGTGCCAGCAGCCTCAGAGAACTTAACTATGGCTACACCTTC. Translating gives CASSLRELNYGYTF.

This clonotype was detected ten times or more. The CDR3 nucleotides are TGCGCCAGCAGCTTGGGTCGAGAGAAGAACACTGAAGCTTTCTTT. Encoded protein: CASSLGREKNTEAFF. The chain combines TRBV5-1 with TRBJ1-1; unclear D gene. Germline V gene sequence: CDR1 SGHRS, CDR2 YFSETQ. This CDR3 contains 15 residues. V lost 0 bases and J 1 base, leaving 10 bases between the germline ends.

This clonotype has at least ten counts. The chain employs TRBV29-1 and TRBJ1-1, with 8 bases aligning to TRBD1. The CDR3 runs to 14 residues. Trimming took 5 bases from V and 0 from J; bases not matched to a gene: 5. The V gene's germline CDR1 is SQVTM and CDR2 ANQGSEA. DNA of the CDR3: TGCAGCGTTCGGACAGGGAGGATGAACACTGAAGCTTTCTTT. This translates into CSVRTGRMNTEAFF.

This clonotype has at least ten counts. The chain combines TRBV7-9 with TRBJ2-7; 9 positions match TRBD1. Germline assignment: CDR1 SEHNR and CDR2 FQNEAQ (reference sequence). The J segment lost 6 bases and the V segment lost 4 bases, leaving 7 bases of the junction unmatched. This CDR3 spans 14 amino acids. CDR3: CASSSGTGLSEQYF. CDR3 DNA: TGTGCCAGCAGCTCCGGGACAGGGCTGTCCGAGCAGTACTTC. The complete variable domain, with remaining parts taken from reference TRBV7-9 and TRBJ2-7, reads DTGVSQNPRHKITKRGQNVTFRCDPISEHNRLYWYRQTLGQGPEFLTYFQNEAQLEKSRLLSDRFSAERPKGSFSTLEIQRTEQGDSAMYLCASSSGTGLSEQYFGPGTRLTVT.

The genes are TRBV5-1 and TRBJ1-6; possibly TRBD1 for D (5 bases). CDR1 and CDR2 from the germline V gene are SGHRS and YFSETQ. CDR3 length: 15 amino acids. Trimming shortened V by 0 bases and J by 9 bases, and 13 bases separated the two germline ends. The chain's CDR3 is CASSLAQGNSSPLHF. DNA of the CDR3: TGCGCCAGCAGCTTGGCGCAGGGAAACTCTTCACCCCTCCACTTT.

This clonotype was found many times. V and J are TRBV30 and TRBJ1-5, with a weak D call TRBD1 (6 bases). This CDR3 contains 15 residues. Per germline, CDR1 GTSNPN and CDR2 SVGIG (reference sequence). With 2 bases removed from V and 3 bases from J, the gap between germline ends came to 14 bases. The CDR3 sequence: CAWSIGGDYNQPQHF. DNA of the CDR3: TGTGCCTGGAGTATTGGGGGCGATTACAATCAGCCCCAGCATTTT.

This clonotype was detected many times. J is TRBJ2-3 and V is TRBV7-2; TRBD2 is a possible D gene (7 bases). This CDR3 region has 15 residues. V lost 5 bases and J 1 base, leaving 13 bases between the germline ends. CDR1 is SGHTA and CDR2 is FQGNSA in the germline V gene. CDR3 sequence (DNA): TGTGCCAGCAGCCAAGGGGGGGTAGGCACAGATACGCAGTATTTT. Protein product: CASSQGGVGTDTQYF.

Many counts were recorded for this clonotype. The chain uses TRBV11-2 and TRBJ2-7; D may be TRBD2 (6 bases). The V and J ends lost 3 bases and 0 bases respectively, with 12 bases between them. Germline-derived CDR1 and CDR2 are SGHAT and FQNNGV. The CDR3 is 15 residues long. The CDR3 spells CASSFYATSSYEQYF. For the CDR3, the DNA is TGTGCCAGCAGCTTTTATGCGACTAGCTCCTACGAGCAGTACTTC. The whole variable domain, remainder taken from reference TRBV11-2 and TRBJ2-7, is EAGVAQSPRYKIIEKRQSVAFWCNPISGHATLYWYQQILGQGPKLLIQFQNNGVVDDSQLPKDRFSAERLKGVDSTLKIQPAKLEDSAVYLCASSFYATSSYEQYFGPGTRLTVT.

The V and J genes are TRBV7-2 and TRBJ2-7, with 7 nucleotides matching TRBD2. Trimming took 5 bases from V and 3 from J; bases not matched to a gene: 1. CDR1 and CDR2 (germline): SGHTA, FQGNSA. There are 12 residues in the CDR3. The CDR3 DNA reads TGTGCCAGCAGCCCGGGAGGCTACGAGCAGTACTTC. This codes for CASSPGGYEQYF.